This note documents a single TCR beta chain sequence. Unique molecular identifiers were built into the TCRbeta library. Each CDR3 protein gets one entry after TCRdb re-called the PCR reads with MiXCR. In the table there are 300,000 to 350,000 distinct CDR3 sequences, approximately 20% of which are singletons. The data belong to a study of T-cell reconstitution after alpha-beta-depleted transplantation in children. The material was PBMCs, mostly from graft donor cells, obtained 180 days after TCRalphabeta/CD19-depleted stem cell transplant. The TCR was taken from a male patient under 18 who had a stem cell transplant for acute lymphoblastic leukemia, so the T cells may come from the graft donor.

CDR3: CSAPMGFYGYTF. Here the CDR3 DNA reads TGCAGTGCTCCCATGGGGTTCTATGGCTACACCTTC. The chain uses TRBV20-1 and TRBJ1-2; D gene uncertain. The V gene's germline CDR1 is DFQATT and CDR2 SNEGSKA (reference sequence). CDR3 length equals 12 residues. Trimming pared 5 bases from V and 4 bases from J, leaving 11 bases between.